One and the same sample provided the 21 T cell receptor beta chains below, sequenced in a study of tumor-infiltrating lymphocytes in primary liver carcinoma. Unsorted whole blood supplied the blood RNA, and germline DNA was isolated too. With a constant-region primer, TCR beta cDNA was made from 500 ng of total RNA. The TCR beta library was amplified through three nested multiplex PCR rounds in a modified ARM-PCR procedure. TRBV1-TRBV30 forward and Cbeta reverse primers drove the first two approximately 10-cycle rounds. One entry per CDR3 protein results from TCRdb running MiXCR on the multiplex PCR reads. Seen here are 150,000 to 200,000 distinct CDR3 sequences, 60% observed once, and the top ten hold under 75%. The sample comprised peripheral blood. The receptors shown here come from a middle-aged man with primary liver carcinoma and hepatitis B virus infection.

Remarks on this clonotype: Just one base apart from a much larger clone, this may be a read error. This sequence joins TRBV6-6 and TRBJ2-7; TRBD1 aligns across 8 bases. After removal of 2 bases from V and 6 bases from J, the junction contained 9 bases not matched to a gene. The CDR3 has 15 residues. CDR1 is MNHNY, CDR2 SVGAGI, per germline (reference sequence). The CDR3 bases are TGTGCCAGCAGTTACAACCAGGGGGCCGGATGCGAGCAGTACTTC. This translates into CASSYNQGAGCEQYF.

As concerns this clonotype: One junction end disagrees with the germline gene, perhaps due to a read error. J is TRBJ2-7 and V is TRBV11-2; D perhaps matches TRBD2 (5 bases). Germline values: CDR1 SGHAT, CDR2 FQNNGV. The CDR3 is 13 amino acids. The CDR3 DNA is TGTGTCAGCAGCCTCCCGGGGACCTACGAGCAGTACTTC. It is translated as CVSSLPGTYEQYF.

This chain connects TRBV4-1 to TRBJ2-7; TRBD2 matches at 7 bases. Looked up from germline, CDR1 is MGHRA and CDR2 is YSYEKL. The V segment lost 0 bases and the J segment 2 bases; nucleotides outside the gene matches: 7. This CDR3 contains 16 residues. CDR3 in amino acids: CASSQDRRERTYEQYF. The CDR3 coding sequence is TGCGCCAGCAGCCAAGATCGGCGGGAGCGGACCTACGAGCAGTACTTC.

This clonotype was counted many times. The chain joins TRBV29-1 to TRBJ1-2; 8 nucleotides match TRBD1. The germline CDR1 and CDR2 sequences are SQVTM and ANQGSEA. The CDR3 runs 13 residues. Unmatched junction bases numbered 9, after V lost 7 bases and J lost 5 bases. The CDR3 DNA reads TGCAGCGGTAACTTTCAGGGGGCTTATGGCTACACCTTC. Protein product: CSGNFQGAYGYTF.

The rearrangement links TRBV28 to TRBJ2-5, with 10 nucleotides matching TRBD2. Germline CDR1 is MDHEN and CDR2 is SYDVKM. V lost 3 bases, J lost 4 bases, and 5 bases stayed unmatched. The CDR3 is 15 amino acids. The CDR3 is CASSFTSGIGETQYF. For the CDR3, the DNA is TGTGCCAGCAGTTTTACTAGCGGGATCGGAGAGACCCAGTACTTC.

This clonotype occurred a few times. V and J are TRBV7-9 and TRBJ2-5; 7 bases match TRBD2. Germline V CDR1 and CDR2: SEHNR, FQNEAQ (reference sequence). This CDR3 is built from 13 residues. With 5 bases clipped from V and 5 bases from J, the junction kept 5 bases outside the gene matches. The CDR3 sequence: CASSLTSSETQYF. The CDR3 DNA reads as TGTGCCAGCAGCCTGACTAGCTCGGAGACCCAGTACTTC.

This clonotype has only a few counts. The CDR3 sequence is CASSYVGTSGRNEQFF. The DNA for the CDR3 is TGTGCCAGCAGTTACGTGGGGACTAGCGGGAGAAATGAGCAGTTCTTC. J is TRBJ2-1 and V is TRBV6-6; 14 nucleotides line up with TRBD2. This CDR3 comprises 16 residues. V dropped 2 bases and J dropped 7; count of bases not matched to a gene: 4. The germline V gene has CDR1 MNHNY and CDR2 SVGAGI (reference sequence).

CDR3 DNA: TGTGCCAGCAGTTACTCGAGATGGTCTAACTATGGCTACACCTTC. Amino acid sequence: CASSYSRWSNYGYTF. This rearrangement joins TRBV6-5 to TRBJ1-2; no clear D gene. Trimming pared 0 bases from V and 0 bases from J, leaving 8 bases between. The length of the CDR3 is 15 residues. Germline CDR1 is MNHEY and CDR2 is SVGAGI.

In this sample, this clonotype turned up a few times. V and J are TRBV6-6 and TRBJ1-1; D ambiguous. Germline loops: CDR1 MNHNY, CDR2 SVGAGI (reference sequence). Trimming took 5 bases from V and 5 from J, leaving 15 bases between them. The CDR3 runs 14 residues. CDR3 region: CASSGSILRTEAFF. The CDR3 nucleotides are TGTGCCAGCAGTGGGTCGATACTTCGGACTGAAGCTTTCTTT.

Worth noting for this clonotype: Relative to the germline gene, one junction end is altered; a read error may explain this. This chain uses TRBV29-1 with TRBJ1-1, with 8 positions matching TRBD1. In germline, CDR1 is SQVTM, CDR2 ANQGSEA. The CDR3 covers 14 residues. For the CDR3, the DNA is TGCAGCCTCAAAAGGACAGGGACCGGGTCTGAAACTTTCTTT. It encodes CSLKRTGTGSETFF.

Comment on this clonotype: One junction end does not reproduce the germline sequence, and a read error may be involved. J is TRBJ2-7 and V is TRBV11-2, with D possibly being TRBD2 (6 bases). Germline assignment: CDR1 SGHAT and CDR2 FQNNGV. This CDR3 is built from 12 residues. The CDR3 spells CANSPGSYEQYF. CDR3 nucleotide sequence: TGTGCCAACAGCCCCGGGAGCTACGAGCAGTACTTC.

On this clonotype: One end of the junction fails to match germline, which may point to a read error. The rearrangement links TRBV11-2 to TRBJ2-1; D perhaps matches TRBD2 (5 bases). CDR1 and CDR2 (germline): SGHAT, FQNNGV. This CDR3 region has 15 residues. CDR3 residues: CTSSLGASRTNEQFF. In DNA form, the CDR3 reads TGTACCAGCAGCTTAGGAGCTAGCAGGACCAATGAGCAGTTCTTC.

This rearrangement joins TRBV12-3 or TRBV12-4 to TRBJ2-7; 10 nucleotides align to TRBD1. Trimming at V came to 5 bases and at J to 2 bases, leaving 12 bases not matched to a gene. There are 17 residues in the CDR3. Here the CDR3 DNA reads TGTGCCAGCAGTGTCGGAGGGGGGACAGGGGTAACCTACGAGCAGTACTTC. Residues: CASSVGGGTGVTYEQYF.

This clonotype showed up just a few times. The rearrangement joins TRBV4-1 to TRBJ2-7; 11 bases agree with TRBD1. Germline CDR1 MGHRA, CDR2 YSYEKL. CDR3 size: 17 residues. V trimming: 2 bases; J trimming: 3 bases; junction bases outside the gene matches: 9. In DNA form, the CDR3 reads TGCGCCAGCAGCCAAATGCCCCCCGGGACAGGGGGCTACGAGCAGTACTTC. It specifies CASSQMPPGTGGYEQYF.

Concerning this clonotype itself: Given a much more abundant clone one base away, this may be a read error. The rearrangement links TRBV6-1 to TRBJ2-3; the D gene is possibly TRBD1 (7 bases). Germline V gene lookup returns CDR1 MNHNS and CDR2 SASEGT. This CDR3 is 16 amino acids long. The V end lost 4 bases, the J end lost 4 bases, and 18 bases lay between the germline ends. The DNA of the CDR3 is TGTGCCAGCAGTGTCCAGGCGGGACAGAGACCAGATACGCAGTATTTT. Translation: CASSVQAGQRPDTQYF.

The chain uses TRBV12-3 or TRBV12-4 and TRBJ2-1, with D uncertain. The CDR3 runs 14 residues. Trimming shortened V by 1 base and J by 2 bases, and 6 bases separated the two germline ends. CDR3 bases: TGTGCCAGCAGTTTAGATCATACCTACAATGAGCAGTTCTTC. Its translation is CASSLDHTYNEQFF.

The CDR3, as DNA: TGTGCCAGCAGCCAGGGGGGCGATGGGGCCAACGTCCTGACTTTC. Its translation: CASSQGGDGANVLTF. The chain is built from TRBV5-4 and TRBJ2-6, with D possibly TRBD1 on 7 matching bases. CDR1 is SGHNT, CDR2 YYREEE, per germline (reference sequence). V lost 4 bases, J lost 3 bases, and 11 bases lay in between. The CDR3 runs to 15 residues. The full variable domain, completed using reference TRBV5-4 and TRBJ2-6, is ETGVTQSPTHLIKTRGQQVTLRCSSQSGHNTVSWYQQALGQGPQFIFQYYREEENGRGNFPPRFSGLQFPNYSSELNVNALELDDSALYLCASSQGGDGANVLTFGAGSRLTVL.

This clonotype has only a few counts. The rearrangement links TRBV7-9 to TRBJ2-6; possible D gene TRBD1, 5 bases. Germline V gives CDR1 SEHNR, CDR2 FQNEAQ (reference sequence). With 6 bases removed from V and 4 bases from J, the gap between germline ends came to 16 bases. This CDR3 contains 16 residues. CDR3 nucleotide sequence: TGTGCCAGCAGTCCGAGTAGGGGTACGGGGGCCAACGTCCTGACTTTC. This codes for CASSPSRGTGANVLTF.

This clonotype has just one count. This rearrangement joins TRBV7-9 to TRBJ2-2, with D possibly TRBD1 on 6 matching bases. Per the germline V gene, CDR1 is SEHNR and CDR2 is FQNEAQ (reference sequence). This CDR3 contains 15 residues. Deletions cut 2 bases from V and 3 bases from J, with 10 bases between. CDR3 coding DNA: TGTGCCAGCAGCTTACATGCAGGGGACACCGGGGAGCTGTTTTTT. Amino acid sequence: CASSLHAGDTGELFF.

The gene calls are TRBV6-2 or TRBV6-3 and TRBJ2-3; D perhaps matches TRBD2 (6 bases). V lost 5 bases, J lost 6 bases, and 12 bases lay in between. This CDR3 is 13 amino acids long. CDR1 MNHEY and CDR2 SVGEGT come from the germline V gene. CDR3 sequence: CASSRGAGDTQYF. The CDR3 DNA reads as TGTGCCAGCAGTCGCGGGGCCGGGGATACGCAGTATTTT.

On this clonotype: This may be a read error: a much more frequent sequence differs by one nucleotide. The rearrangement uses TRBV29-1 and TRBJ2-7; D possibly corresponds to TRBD1 (6 bases). Germline CDR1 and CDR2: SQVTM and ANQGSEA. This CDR3 region has 13 residues. V was cut by 5 bases and J by 2 bases, with 13 bases left in between. The CDR3 DNA reads as TGCAGCGTTTTCGGACAGTCCGCCTACGAGCAGTACTTC. It specifies CSVFGQSAYEQYF.